This T cell receptor beta chain is drawn from a study of T-cell reconstitution after alpha-beta-depleted transplantation in children. Unique molecular identifiers were used in preparing the TCRbeta library. TCRdb recomputed calls from the PCR reads with MiXCR, one row per CDR3 protein. The top ten clones hold roughly 20% of a sample with 130,000 to 150,000 distinct CDR3 sequences, 8% to 10% of them seen once. The CDR3 runs to 14 residues. J gave up 1 base and V 11 bases, and 7 bases lay outside the gene matches. The germline V gene encodes CDR1 ENHRY and CDR2 SYGVKD. There are many counts of this clonotype. Its target is not known. Whole-study findings and limits: Newly generated T cells supplied most T-cell counts and diversity one year post-transplant. Reports say that about two months after transplant, the alpha-beta T cells came out of several hundred graft clones that had expanded.

Sequencing was performed on PBMCs, mostly from graft donor cells, taken 180 days after TCRalphabeta/CD19-depleted stem cell transplant. This chain links TRBV10-3 with TRBJ2-2; 7 bases line up with TRBD2. This TCR was recovered from a female patient aged 2-10 years who had a stem cell transplant for congenital amegakaryocytic thrombocytopenia, so the T cells may come from the graft donor. CDR3 sequence (DNA): TGTGCCGCTCGAGGGACTAAGAACACCGGGGAGCTGTTTTTT. Its protein product is CAARGTKNTGELFF.